Presented here are 30 T cell receptor beta chains from one specimen sequenced in a study of OX40 agonist ivuxolimab in advanced cancers. Method: immunoSEQ multiplex PCR; TCRdb's copy keeps in-frame clones and lacks some. The table includes tens of thousands of clones, around 84% detected once. The sample here was CD4+ or CD8+ T cells sorted from blood, taken in a trial of the OX40 agonist ivuxolimab. These receptor sequences come from an adult with an advanced solid tumor such as melanoma, head and neck, liver or kidney cancer.

The V gene is TRBV19, the J gene TRBJ1-5; D unresolved. The CDR3 has 13 residues. Germline V gene sequence: CDR1 LNHDA, CDR2 SQIVND (reference sequence). Trimming shortened V by 9 bases and J by 5 bases, and 14 bases separated the two germline ends. The CDR3 here is CASQTYIDQPQHF. The CDR3 DNA reads TGTGCCAGCCAGACGTACATCGATCAGCCCCAGCATTTT. The full variable domain, completed using reference TRBV19 and TRBJ1-5, is DGGITQSPKYLFRKEGQNVTLSCEQNLNHDAMYWYRQDPGQGLRLIYYSQIVNDFQKGDIAEGYSVSREKKESFPLTVTSAQKNPTAFYLCASQTYIDQPQHFGDGTRLSIL.

The J gene is TRBJ1-1, the V gene TRBV16, with no clear D. CDR3 length equals 17 residues. The germline V gene has CDR1 KGHSY and CDR2 FQNENV. Trimming removed 0 bases from V and 5 bases from J, with 19 bases in between. DNA for the CDR3: TGTGCCAGCAGCCAATCCGTAATGACCACTCCGGGGACTGAAGCTTTCTTT. It is translated as CASSQSVMTTPGTEAFF. The full variable domain, its missing parts supplied by reference TRBV16 and TRBJ1-1, is GEEVAQTPKHLVRGEGQKAKLYCAPIKGHSYVFWYQQVLKNEFKFLISFQNENVFDETGMPKERFSAKCLPNSPCSLEIQATKLEDSAVYFCASSQSVMTTPGTEAFFGQGTRLTVV.

This clone has just one count. J is TRBJ1-1 and V is TRBV2; D call uncertain. V was shortened by 0 bases and J by 5 bases, with 10 bases between the two germline ends. This CDR3 region has 14 residues. Per the germline V gene, CDR1 is SNHLY and CDR2 is FYNNEI. The CDR3 loop reads CASSEASVSTEAFF. In nucleotides, the CDR3 is TGTGCCAGCAGTGAAGCGTCCGTGAGTACTGAAGCTTTCTTT.

V usage is TRBV5-1 and J usage is TRBJ1-1; 10 nucleotides align to TRBD1. The CDR3 contains 14 residues. Germline V gene lookup returns CDR1 SGHRS and CDR2 YFSETQ. Trimming cost V 4 bases and J 4 bases; bases outside gene matches: 4. This chain's CDR3 is CASSGTGVATEAFF. As DNA, the CDR3 is TGCGCCAGCAGCGGGACAGGGGTCGCCACTGAAGCTTTCTTT.

The chain recombines TRBV5-1 with TRBJ1-2; the D gene is possibly TRBD1 (6 bases). The germline V gene has CDR1 SGHRS and CDR2 YFSETQ. V lost 2 bases to trimming and J lost 6 bases, with 14 bases between them. The CDR3 is 14 residues long. CDR3 loop: CASSFDRPPDGYTF. The CDR3 nucleotides are TGCGCCAGCAGCTTCGACAGGCCCCCGGATGGCTACACCTTC.

In this sample, this clone turned up a few times. This chain links TRBV10-2 with TRBJ2-6; unclear D gene. Germline CDR1 WSHSY, CDR2 SAAADI. V was cut by 4 bases and J by 4 bases, with 11 bases left in between. This CDR3 comprises 15 residues. CDR3 protein: CASSAFGPGANVLTF. The CDR3 DNA reads as TGCGCCAGCAGTGCGTTCGGTCCCGGGGCCAACGTCCTGACTTTC.

The V call is TRBV5-1, the J call TRBJ2-1; perhaps TRBD2 as D (6 bases). The CDR3 length is 15 residues. Trimming pared 0 bases from V and 1 base from J, leaving 8 bases between. Germline values: CDR1 SGHRS, CDR2 YFSETQ. CDR3 region: CASSLGLVSYNEQFF. DNA of the CDR3: TGCGCCAGCAGCTTGGGACTAGTTTCCTACAATGAGCAGTTCTTC.

This chain connects TRBV29-1 to TRBJ1-2, with TRBD1 as a possible D gene (6 bases). The CDR3 extends over 14 amino acids. The V end was cut by 2 bases, the J end by 4 bases, with 14 bases between. The germline V gene encodes CDR1 SQVTM and CDR2 ANQGSEA. CDR3 amino acids: CSVESGGAVYGYTF. CDR3 DNA sequence: TGCAGCGTTGAATCGGGGGGCGCGGTCTATGGCTACACCTTC.

The chain has TRBV4-1 and TRBJ2-3; weak D call: TRBD1 (7 bases). V was trimmed by 3 bases and J by 3 bases, leaving 19 bases between them. Germline CDR1 reads MGHRA; CDR2 reads YSYEKL. The CDR3 runs to 17 residues. The CDR3 sequence is CASSHHPGGIGTDTQYF. The CDR3 nucleotides read TGCGCCAGCAGCCACCACCCAGGGGGGATTGGGACAGATACGCAGTATTTT.

The V and J genes are TRBV28 and TRBJ1-2; perhaps TRBD1 as D (6 bases). Trimming removed 4 bases at V and 5 bases at J, with 20 bases between. CDR3 length: 16 residues. Germline CDR1 reads MDHEN; CDR2 reads SYDVKM. Written as DNA, the CDR3 is TGTGCCAGCAGTTCATCCACTACTGGGGGCGGGTATGGCTACACCTTC. It yields the protein CASSSSTTGGGYGYTF.

The chain combines TRBV4-1 with TRBJ1-6; a possible D gene is TRBD1 (5 bases). Germline V CDR1 and CDR2: MGHRA, YSYEKL. The CDR3 is 19 amino acids. Trimming shortened V by 0 bases and J by 0 bases, and 15 bases separated the two germline ends. The chain's CDR3 is CASSQDRGPRGSYNSPLHF. The CDR3 DNA sequence: TGCGCCAGCAGCCAAGATCGGGGTCCTAGGGGCTCCTATAATTCACCCCTCCACTTT.

This chain uses TRBV6-1 with TRBJ1-1; possibly TRBD1 for D (5 bases). CDR1 and CDR2 (germline): MNHNS, SASEGT. V lost 8 bases and J 4 bases, leaving 17 bases between the germline ends. The CDR3 is 14 amino acids. CDR3 in amino acids: CASSKEKGFTEAFF. CDR3 sequence (DNA): TGTGCCAGCTCTAAGGAAAAGGGGTTCACTGAAGCTTTCTTT.

This clone has a handful of counts. The chain is built from TRBV28 and TRBJ1-2, with 11 bases aligning to TRBD1. The J segment lost 7 bases and the V segment lost 6 bases, leaving 7 bases of the junction unmatched. The CDR3 consists of 14 residues. Germline V lookup: CDR1 MDHEN, CDR2 SYDVKM. The DNA for the CDR3 is TGTGCCAGCAGCGAAGGACAGGGGGCACTTGGCTACACCTTC. Translated, it gives CASSEGQGALGYTF.

The chain recombines TRBV6-5 with TRBJ1-2; 9 nucleotides line up with TRBD1. The CDR3 runs 12 residues. Trimming at V came to 8 bases and at J to 6 bases, leaving 4 bases not matched to a gene. Germline V lookup: CDR1 MNHEY, CDR2 SVGAGI. CDR3 sequence reads: CASWTGVNGYTF. The CDR3 nucleotides read TGTGCCAGCTGGACAGGGGTAAATGGCTACACCTTC.

The chain employs TRBV18 and TRBJ2-1; D may be TRBD2 (5 bases). Germline lookup yields CDR1 KGHSH and CDR2 LQKENI. Trimming took 3 bases from V and 0 from J, leaving 9 bases between them. The CDR3 has 15 amino acids. The CDR3 sequence: CASSPVLGSYNEQFF. The CDR3 region has the DNA TGTGCCAGCTCACCGGTACTAGGCTCCTACAATGAGCAGTTCTTC.

The gene calls are TRBV7-8 and TRBJ1-4, with 8 bases that match TRBD1. CDR3 length equals 15 residues. Germline V gives CDR1 SGHVS, CDR2 FQNEAQ. Trimming cost V 4 bases and J 5 bases; bases outside gene matches: 6. For the CDR3, the DNA is TGTGCCAGCAGCTCGAACAGGGGGGCGAATGAAAAACTGTTTTTT. Translation: CASSSNRGANEKLFF.

The CDR3: CAISGQGLPGELFF. Here the CDR3 DNA reads TGTGCCATCAGTGGGCAGGGCCTACCCGGGGAGCTGTTTTTT. This chain links TRBV10-3 with TRBJ2-2; a weak D match, TRBD1 (5 bases). The ends were cut back, 4 bases at V and 6 bases at J, with 12 bases in the middle. Germline V lookup: CDR1 ENHRY, CDR2 SYGVKD. This CDR3 spans 14 amino acids.

The V and J genes are TRBV15 and TRBJ2-5, with D uncertain. V was shortened by 1 base and J by 4 bases, with 13 bases between the two germline ends. The germline CDR1 and CDR2 sequences are LNHNV and YYDKDF (reference sequence). This CDR3 is 15 amino acids long. The CDR3 sequence: CATSRGAGLRETQYF. For the CDR3, the DNA is TGTGCCACCAGCAGAGGGGCAGGATTGAGAGAGACCCAGTACTTC. The whole variable domain, remainder taken from reference TRBV15 and TRBJ2-5, is DAMVIQNPRYQVTQFGKPVTLSCSQTLNHNVMYWYQQKSSQAPKLLFHYYDKDFNNEADTPDNFQSRRPNTSFCFLDIRSPGLGDTAMYLCATSRGAGLRETQYFGPGTRLLVL.

The sample holds a few counts of this clone. V is TRBV5-1 and J is TRBJ2-3, with D possibly matching TRBD2 (5 bases). V was shortened by 1 base and J by 4 bases, with 16 bases between the two germline ends. This CDR3 spans 16 amino acids. The germline gives CDR1 SGHRS, CDR2 YFSETQ. CDR3 protein: CASSLMGTSSADTQYF. The CDR3 DNA reads TGCGCCAGCAGCTTGATGGGTACTAGTTCTGCAGATACGCAGTATTTT.

This chain joins TRBV6-1 and TRBJ2-7; maybe TRBD1 (5 bases). The CDR3 length is 14 residues. The V and J ends lost 7 bases and 4 bases respectively, with 17 bases between them. Germline-derived CDR1 and CDR2 are MNHNS and SASEGT. This CDR3 is CASKNDRGGYEQYF. DNA for the CDR3: TGTGCCAGCAAGAATGACAGAGGTGGTTACGAGCAGTACTTC.

This clone has just a few counts. The chain employs TRBV5-1 and TRBJ1-1; TRBD1 is a possible D gene (5 bases). The CDR3 has 14 amino acids. Germline V lookup: CDR1 SGHRS, CDR2 YFSETQ. V lost 3 bases, J lost 4 bases, and 13 bases lay in between. CDR3 in amino acids: CASSSQQGTTEAFF. The DNA for the CDR3 is TGCGCCAGCAGCTCACAGCAGGGAACCACTGAAGCTTTCTTT.

The chain recombines TRBV6-6 with TRBJ2-7; D is possibly TRBD1 (6 bases). Germline V gene sequence: CDR1 MNHNY, CDR2 SVGAGI (reference sequence). Trimming took 1 base from V and 6 from J, leaving 16 bases between them. The CDR3 is made up of 15 amino acids. The CDR3 nucleotides are TGTGCCAGCAGTTACTGGGCAGGGGCAGTATCCGAGCAGTACTTC. This gives the protein CASSYWAGAVSEQYF.

The chain carries TRBV18 and TRBJ1-4; D uncertain. The CDR3 contains 14 residues. V shed 1 base and J shed 6 bases, with 9 bases lying between them. Germline assignment: CDR1 KGHSH and CDR2 LQKENI. The CDR3, as DNA: TGTGCCAGCTCACCACAGTCCTCGCATGAAAAACTGTTTTTT. It encodes CASSPQSSHEKLFF. Variable domain in full (rest from reference TRBV18 and TRBJ1-4): NAGVMQNPRHLVRRRGQEARLRCSPMKGHSHVYWYRQLPEEGLKFMVYLQKENIIDESGMPKERFSAEFPKEGPSILRIQQVVRGDSAAYFCASSPQSSHEKLFFGSGTQLSVL.

This sequence joins TRBV5-6 and TRBJ2-5; maybe TRBD1 (6 bases). V lost 4 bases, J lost 4 bases, and 8 bases lay in between. This CDR3 spans 12 amino acids. Germline V CDR1 and CDR2: SGHDT, YYEEEE. CDR3 coding DNA: TGTGCCAGCAGCCGAGGGGGAGAGACCCAGTACTTC. Amino acid sequence: CASSRGGETQYF.

The chain carries TRBV7-9 and TRBJ2-6; the D is unclear. Germline V gives CDR1 SEHNR, CDR2 FQNEAQ (reference sequence). The CDR3 contains 16 residues. Between the trimmed V and J ends, which lost 1 base and 4 bases, there was a span of 11 bases. The CDR3 spells CASSLEGRPGANVLTF. CDR3 bases: TGTGCCAGCAGCTTAGAGGGTCGCCCGGGGGCCAACGTCCTGACTTTC.

This chain links TRBV19 with TRBJ1-5, with TRBD1 as a possible D gene (5 bases). Trimming stripped 4 bases from V and 0 bases from J, with 13 bases between. The CDR3 spans 16 residues. CDR1 is LNHDA and CDR2 is SQIVND in the germline V gene (reference sequence). For the CDR3, the DNA is TGTGCCAGTAGTACGACCGGGACTTATAGCAATCAGCCCCAGCATTTT. This gives the protein CASSTTGTYSNQPQHF.

The V and J genes are TRBV7-6 and TRBJ2-7; 7 nucleotides agree with TRBD1. The V gene end was trimmed by 6 bases and the J gene end by 10 bases; junction bases not matched to a gene: 9. Germline V gene sequence: CDR1 SGHVS, CDR2 FNYEAQ. The CDR3 sequence is 12 residues long. The CDR3 reads CASSYGTEKQYF. The CDR3 nucleotides read TGTGCCAGCAGTTATGGGACAGAGAAACAGTACTTC.

This clone was seen a handful of times. V is TRBV7-8 and J is TRBJ1-5, with D perhaps TRBD1 (6 bases). The V gene's germline CDR1 is SGHVS and CDR2 FQNEAQ. V gave up 5 bases and J gave up 4 bases, with 12 bases separating them. CDR3 size: 14 residues. In nucleotides, the CDR3 is TGTGCCAGCAGCGGGACACCGGGGAATCAGCCCCAGCATTTT. Its protein product is CASSGTPGNQPQHF.

The genes are TRBV29-1 and TRBJ1-1; D not resolved. This CDR3 is built from 13 residues. Between the trimmed V and J ends, which lost 2 bases and 0 bases, there was a span of 7 bases. CDR1 is SQVTM, CDR2 ANQGSEA, per germline. For the CDR3, the DNA is TGCAGCGTTGAAAGGGTTATGAACACTGAAGCTTTCTTT. Translating it yields CSVERVMNTEAFF.

This clone was recorded once. The gene calls are TRBV5-1 and TRBJ2-3; D is possibly TRBD2 (6 bases). Trimming removed 3 bases at V and 0 bases at J, with 14 bases between. The CDR3 is 16 amino acids. Germline V lookup: CDR1 SGHRS, CDR2 YFSETQ. The CDR3 reads CASSSRGGVSTDTQYF. The DNA of the CDR3 is TGCGCCAGCAGCTCGCGAGGCGGGGTTAGCACAGATACGCAGTATTTT.